The 26 T cell receptor beta chains below were found in one sample sequenced in a study of cytomegalovirus exposure and HLA in healthy donors. The PCR contained 60 Vbeta and 13 Jbeta primers. Data came from immunoSEQ multiplex PCR; TCRdb stores just in-frame clones and leaves some out. The sample has hundreds of thousands of clones; around four fifths are singletons. The sequencing sample was made of PBMCs. The receptors shown here come from a woman aged 60-75 years in good health and CMV-seropositive.

The chain links TRBV10-3 to TRBJ2-2; TRBD1 agrees at 9 bases. The CDR3 spans 14 residues. CDR1 is ENHRY and CDR2 is SYGVKD in the germline V gene. With V trimmed by 10 bases and J by 7 bases, 10 bases remained unmatched. The DNA of the CDR3 is TGTGCCAGCTCCGGGACAGGGTCTAACGGGGAGCTGTTTTTT. This codes for CASSGTGSNGELFF.

In regard to this clone: At the DNA level, this CDR3 is encoded by other sequences in the same sample as well. The V call is TRBV11-2, the J call TRBJ1-1; D is undetermined. CDR3 length: 12 residues. The germline gives CDR1 SGHAT, CDR2 FQNNGV. The V end was cut by 0 bases, the J end by 6 bases, with 5 bases between. CDR3 residues: CASSLESAEAFF. The DNA for the CDR3 is TGTGCCAGCAGCTTAGAATCCGCTGAAGCTTTCTTT.

J is TRBJ1-1 and V is TRBV4-1; D may be TRBD1 (6 bases). Germline V gene data show CDR1 as MGHRA and CDR2 as YSYEKL. CDR3 length equals 17 residues. Trimming removed 4 bases at V and 0 bases at J, with 18 bases between. The CDR3 loop reads CASSPTNLDRLNTEAFF. CDR3 DNA sequence: TGCGCCAGCAGCCCGACCAACTTGGACAGACTGAACACTGAAGCTTTCTTT.

The chain recombines TRBV7-2 with TRBJ1-2, with TRBD1 as a possible D gene (6 bases). There are 15 residues in the CDR3. The germline V gene encodes CDR1 SGHTA and CDR2 FQGNSA. V was cut by 5 bases and J by 3 bases, with 16 bases left in between. This chain's CDR3 is CASSRTVQNYYGYTF. In DNA form, the CDR3 reads TGTGCCAGCAGCCGGACAGTCCAAAATTACTATGGCTACACCTTC.

This sequence joins TRBV5-1 and TRBJ2-5; 10 bases align to TRBD2. The V gene end was trimmed by 2 bases and the J gene end by 5 bases; junction bases not matched to a gene: 6. The CDR3 runs to 15 residues. Germline V gene lookup returns CDR1 SGHRS and CDR2 YFSETQ. The CDR3 sequence: CASSLAGGPRETQYF. The CDR3 DNA sequence: TGCGCCAGCAGCTTAGCGGGAGGGCCTCGGGAGACCCAGTACTTC.

This clone is a singleton in its sample. The chain combines TRBV18 with TRBJ2-7; 7 bases line up with TRBD1. With 6 bases clipped from V and 3 bases from J, the junction kept 8 bases outside the gene matches. Germline-derived CDR1 and CDR2 are KGHSH and LQKENI. CDR3 length: 14 amino acids. CDR3 sequence (DNA): TGTGCCAGCTCGCCCCGGGACAGCAACTACGAGCAGTACTTC. Amino acid sequence: CASSPRDSNYEQYF. Full variable domain (rest looked up from reference TRBV18 and TRBJ2-7): NAGVMQNPRHLVRRRGQEARLRCSPMKGHSHVYWYRQLPEEGLKFMVYLQKENIIDESGMPKERFSAEFPKEGPSILRIQQVVRGDSAAYFCASSPRDSNYEQYFGPGTRLTVT.

This clone was found once. The chain is built from TRBV5-1 and TRBJ1-1; D is perhaps TRBD1 (5 bases). The CDR3 contains 15 residues. From germline, CDR1 is SGHRS and CDR2 YFSETQ. Trimming took off 0 bases at V and 4 bases at J, with 13 bases between the two ends. The CDR3 region is CASSLGGGVFTEAFF. The CDR3 DNA sequence: TGCGCCAGCAGCTTGGGGGGGGGAGTTTTCACTGAAGCTTTCTTT.

The chain recombines TRBV28 with TRBJ1-2; 7 nucleotides match TRBD1. V lost 4 bases and J lost 2; bases outside the gene matches: 4. The CDR3 has 14 amino acids. Germline V gene sequence: CDR1 MDHEN, CDR2 SYDVKM. The CDR3 reads CASSWDSPNYGYTF. In DNA form, the CDR3 reads TGTGCCAGCAGTTGGGACAGCCCAAACTATGGCTACACCTTC.

The CDR3 coding sequence is TGTGCCAGCAGTGATTCTAGCGGGGTGGACTACGAGCAGTACTTC. Translating it yields CASSDSSGVDYEQYF. This rearrangement joins TRBV25-1 to TRBJ2-7, with TRBD2 matching 9 bases. The CDR3 spans 15 residues. Trimming cost V 3 bases and J 3 bases; bases outside gene matches: 6. Looked up from germline, CDR1 is MGHDK and CDR2 is SYGVNS.

The chain employs TRBV30 and TRBJ2-5, with D possibly matching TRBD2 (5 bases). CDR1 is GTSNPN, CDR2 SVGIG, per germline (reference sequence). The CDR3 length is 13 residues. V lost 5 bases to trimming and J lost 0 bases, with 10 bases between them. This CDR3 is CAWAGSYQETQYF. The CDR3 bases are TGTGCCTGGGCGGGCAGCTACCAAGAGACCCAGTACTTC.

This clone has a handful of counts. The rearrangement joins TRBV6-5 to TRBJ2-5; the match to TRBD2 covers 11 bases. Germline values: CDR1 MNHEY, CDR2 SVGAGI. CDR3 size: 14 residues. With V trimmed by 2 bases and J by 7 bases, 3 bases remained unmatched. This chain's CDR3 is CASSYPGTSGTQYF. CDR3 coding DNA: TGTGCCAGCAGTTACCCCGGGACTAGCGGGACCCAGTACTTC.

In this sample, this clone turned up once. The chain recombines TRBV5-6 with TRBJ1-1; possibly TRBD1 for D (5 bases). Trimming left V 3 bases short and J 3 bases short, with 18 bases between. In germline, CDR1 is SGHDT, CDR2 YYEEEE. The CDR3 spans 16 residues. In DNA form, the CDR3 reads TGTGCCAGCAGCTCGCTGGGGGGGGGAGGGTACACTGAAGCTTTCTTT. It is translated as CASSSLGGGGYTEAFF.

The V and J genes are TRBV30 and TRBJ2-7, with D maybe TRBD1 (5 bases). The germline gives CDR1 GTSNPN, CDR2 SVGIG (reference sequence). Trimming took off 0 bases at V and 3 bases at J, with 9 bases between the two ends. The CDR3 has 13 amino acids. CDR3 bases: TGTGCCTGGAGTGTCGACAGTGACTACGAGCAGTACTTC. Its translation is CAWSVDSDYEQYF. Combining the CDR3 with reference TRBV30 and TRBJ2-7 gives the whole variable domain SQTIHQWPATLVQPVGSPLSLECTVEGTSNPNLYWYRQAAGRGLQLLFYSVGIGQISSEVPQNLSASRPQDRQFILSSKKLLLSDSGFYLCAWSVDSDYEQYFGPGTRLTVT.

This clone was observed a single time. This sequence joins TRBV7-2 and TRBJ2-3; perhaps TRBD1 as D (7 bases). This CDR3 has 15 amino acids. With 4 bases removed from V and 2 bases from J, the gap between germline ends came to 13 bases. Germline lookup yields CDR1 SGHTA and CDR2 FQGNSA. CDR3 sequence reads: CASSWRDRSTDTQYF. CDR3 DNA sequence: TGTGCCAGCAGCTGGCGGGACAGATCCACAGATACGCAGTATTTT.

The table lists this clone with a count of one. The J gene is TRBJ2-3, the V gene TRBV6-5, with TRBD2 matching 9 bases. Germline values: CDR1 MNHEY, CDR2 SVGAGI. The CDR3 runs 11 residues. V shed 6 bases and J 12 bases; nucleotides not matched to a gene: 4. The CDR3 loop reads CASSRSGSQYF. The CDR3 DNA is TGTGCCAGCAGCCGTAGCGGGAGCCAGTATTTT.

The chain links TRBV5-5 to TRBJ1-2; D not certain. Trimming pared 0 bases from V and 0 bases from J, leaving 15 bases between. This CDR3 is built from 17 residues. The germline CDR1 and CDR2 sequences are SGHKS and YYEKEE (reference sequence). The CDR3 DNA follows: TGTGCCAGCAGCTTGGCCTTAGGCGGAGAAACTAACTATGGCTACACCTTC. Its protein product is CASSLALGGETNYGYTF.

This chain joins TRBV4-3 and TRBJ1-2; D is unclear. The germline V and J ends were trimmed by 1 base and 8 bases, with 14 bases remaining between them. This CDR3 region has 14 residues. In germline, CDR1 is LGHNA, CDR2 YSLEER. The CDR3 nucleotides are TGCGCCAGCAGCCAAGTGGAGGGCGGTCGCGGCTACACCTTC. It translates to CASSQVEGGRGYTF.

The chain employs TRBV4-1 and TRBJ2-4; 9 bases align to TRBD2. Germline loops: CDR1 MGHRA, CDR2 YSYEKL. With 0 bases clipped from V and 5 bases from J, the junction kept 5 bases outside the gene matches. The CDR3 is made up of 16 amino acids. As DNA, the CDR3 is TGCGCCAGCAGCCAAGATGGAGGCGGGAGGGAAAACATTCAGTACTTC. Its translation: CASSQDGGGRENIQYF.

V gene TRBV30 combines with J gene TRBJ1-1; 9 bases match TRBD1. Trimming removed 4 bases from V and 5 bases from J; junction bases left unmatched: 17. Germline V lookup: CDR1 GTSNPN, CDR2 SVGIG (reference sequence). This CDR3 comprises 17 residues. The CDR3 DNA reads as TGTGCCTGGACCCATACACTCGTGGACAGGGGACGGACTGAAGCTTTCTTT. Its protein is CAWTHTLVDRGRTEAFF.

This clone has just a few counts. V is TRBV27 and J is TRBJ2-5; a possible D gene is TRBD1 (5 bases). The J call may be in error: the DNA end matches TRBJ2-7 better. Germline V gene sequence: CDR1 MNHEY, CDR2 SMNVEV (reference sequence). The CDR3 is 17 amino acids. As DNA, the CDR3 is TGTGCCAGCAGTTTTCACAACCCGGTGCAGGGTCCCTACGAGCAGTACTTC. The encoded protein is CASSFHNPVQGPYEQYF.

This clone was seen a few times. The genes are TRBV7-8 and TRBJ2-7; D may be TRBD1 (6 bases). Deletions cut 2 bases from V and 6 bases from J, with 11 bases between. Germline assignment: CDR1 SGHVS and CDR2 FQNEAQ. This CDR3 has 13 residues. CDR3 loop: CASSLPDSGEQYF. CDR3 sequence (DNA): TGTGCCAGCAGCTTACCGGACAGCGGCGAGCAGTACTTC.

This clone appeared once. V usage is TRBV7-2 and J usage is TRBJ2-3, with a tentative D call TRBD2 (6 bases). Germline V lookup: CDR1 SGHTA, CDR2 FQGNSA. Trimming pared 4 bases from V and 5 bases from J, leaving 7 bases between. The CDR3 contains 12 residues. The DNA for the CDR3 is TGTGCCAGCAGCTGGCGGGAAGATACGCAGTATTTT. This gives the protein CASSWREDTQYF.

The table lists this clone with a count of one. The chain has TRBV7-9 and TRBJ1-1; D is unresolved. CDR3 length equals 12 residues. V gave up 1 base and J gave up 6 bases, with 6 bases separating them. Germline-derived CDR1 and CDR2 are SEHNR and FQNEAQ (reference sequence). In nucleotides, the CDR3 is TGTGCCAGCAGCTTAGGAACAGCTGAAGCTTTCTTT. It is translated as CASSLGTAEAFF.

V is TRBV5-4 and J is TRBJ1-1; TRBD1 is a possible D gene (6 bases). V lost 2 bases, J lost 4 bases, and 6 bases lay in between. CDR3 length: 12 amino acids. Germline V gene sequence: CDR1 SGHNT, CDR2 YYREEE (reference sequence). The CDR3 region has the DNA TGTGCCAGCAGCTTACAGGGCACTGAAGCTTTCTTT. Protein sequence: CASSLQGTEAFF.

The gene calls are TRBV28 and TRBJ1-1; D uncertain. Deletions cut 5 bases from V and 3 bases from J, with 22 bases between. This CDR3 contains 17 residues. Per germline, CDR1 MDHEN and CDR2 SYDVKM. The CDR3, as DNA: TGTGCCAGCAGTACGCCCCCCCACTCGGGAGGTGACACTGAAGCTTTCTTT. Its translation: CASSTPPHSGGDTEAFF.

V and J are TRBV4-1 and TRBJ2-2, with 11 bases identical to TRBD2. Germline lookup yields CDR1 MGHRA and CDR2 YSYEKL. The length of the CDR3 is 17 residues. V gave up 3 bases and J gave up 3 bases; unmatched junction bases: 6. Written as DNA, the CDR3 is TGCGCCAGCAGCCACCCCTCGACTAGCGGGGACACCGGGGAGCTGTTTTTT. Translating gives CASSHPSTSGDTGELFF.